The present TCR beta chain was sequenced within a study of tumor-infiltrating lymphocytes in primary liver carcinoma. In the case of this clonotype: Its matching antigen is unknown.

Whole-study results and caveats: Without sorting, CD4+ versus CD8+ T cell repertoires were not compared. The study found a significantly higher top-250-clone fraction in tumors than in blood (p = 0.039).

V trimming: 0 bases; J trimming: 6 bases; junction bases outside the gene matches: 10. The CDR3 covers 16 residues. Germline V gives CDR1 MNHEY, CDR2 SVGAGI. Total RNA amounting to 500 ng was the source from which TCR beta cDNA was made with a constant-region primer. Construction of TCR beta libraries relied on three successive nested multiplex PCR rounds employing slightly modified ARM-PCR. It was with TRBV1-TRBV30 forward primers and a C-beta reverse primer that the first two PCR rounds were run, at 10 to 11 cycles each. From the multiplex PCR reads, TCRdb called clonotypes with MiXCR, one entry per CDR3 protein. The top ten clones hold around three quarters of a sample with some 190,000 distinct CDR3 sequences, over 45% of them seen once. Unsorted whole blood yielded blood RNA, and germline DNA was extracted as well. None of the patients had received treatment, and all had chronic HBV infection. Surgery was preceded by the collection of roughly 4 milliliters of peripheral blood.

Sequencing input: peripheral blood. This sequence originates from a man in his forties with primary liver carcinoma and hepatitis B virus infection. The chain carries TRBV6-5 and TRBJ2-7; 8 bases are shared with TRBD1. CDR3 nucleotide sequence: TGTGCCAGCAGTTACTCGAGGGCGGACAGGGCTGCCGAGCAGTACTTC. Translating gives CASSYSRADRAAEQYF.